This T cell receptor beta chain was sequenced for a study of blood T cell repertoires in COVID-19. V was trimmed by 1 base and J by 3 bases, leaving 15 bases between them. The CDR3 runs to 16 residues. Germline CDR1 is SGHRS and CDR2 is YFSETQ. Clones were sequenced by immunoSEQ multiplex PCR, and TCRdb holds only the in-frame ones, with some missing. The sample holds some 240,000 clones, 85% seen once. Followed longitudinally, the Seattle patients had been enrolled during active infection. The sequenced material came from peripheral blood. The clonotype comes from a woman in her seventies with COVID-19, enrolled during active disease. This chain uses TRBV5-1 with TRBJ2-3, with D perhaps matching TRBD1 (6 bases). CDR3 bases: TGCGCCAGCAGCTTGACAGGGCGTTCGCGTACAGATACGCAGTATTTT. It is translated as CASSLTGRSRTDTQYF.